Listed below are T cell receptor beta chains from one sample, sequenced in a study of cytomegalovirus exposure and HLA in healthy donors. Profiling relied on immunoSEQ multiplex PCR, and the TCRdb table lists in-frame clones only, not all of them. The sample holds roughly 200,000 clones, 80% to 85% seen once. Sequencing used PBMCs. The receptors derive from a boy aged 2 to 10 in good health and CMV-seronegative. Both conserved end residues are part of each CDR3. D genes are given only for firm matches. Some rows have no size entry. The others give once, few or many, or a class for an expanded clone.

TRBV7-9,NA,NA,TRBJ2-1,TGTGCCAGCCGATCGGAGTCCTACAATGAGCAGTTCTTC,CASRSESYNEQFF
TRBV27,NA,NA,TRBJ2-1,TGTGCCAGCAGTATAAGCGAGGGTTCCTACAATGAGCAGTTCTTC,CASSISEGSYNEQFF
TRBV5-8,once,NA,TRBJ2-7,TGTGCCAGCAGCCTCATCCAGGGGTTCGAGCAGTACTTC,CASSLIQGFEQYF
TRBV4-1,NA,NA,TRBJ2-7,TGCGCCAGCAGCCATGGCGGGGAAGCCTACGAGCAGTACTTC,CASSHGGEAYEQYF
TRBV7-2,NA,TRBD1,TRBJ1-2,TGTGCCAGCGTCCAGGGGGCGACCTATGGCTACACCTTC,CASVQGATYGYTF
TRBV4-1,NA,TRBD2,TRBJ2-5,TGCGCCAGCAGCCAAGAACATTTAGAGACTAGCGGGAGGGAAACCCAGTACTTC,CASSQEHLETSGRETQYF
TRBV7-9,NA,TRBD1,TRBJ1-1,TGTGCCAGCAGCTTAGTTACAGGGGATGAAGCTTTCTTT,CASSLVTGDEAFF
TRBV7-7,once,NA,TRBJ2-2,TGTGCTAGCAGCTCCTACAGGGAGGGAGCCGGGGAGCTGTTTTTT,CASSSYREGAGELFF
TRBV7-9,NA,NA,TRBJ1-1,TGTGCCAGCAGCATACGAGTTACTGAAGCTTTCTTT,CASSIRVTEAFF
TRBV15,once,TRBD2,TRBJ2-7,TGTGCCACCAGCAGAGACTCCGGGACTAGGGGCGAGCAGTACTTC,CATSRDSGTRGEQYF
TRBV4-1,NA,NA,TRBJ2-7,TGCGCCAGCAGCCAAATTACTAGCAGATCCTACGAGCAGTACTTC,CASSQITSRSYEQYF
TRBV6-1,NA,TRBD2,TRBJ2-5,TGTGCCAGCGCCTTAGCGGGAGCAGAGACCCAGTACTTC,CASALAGAETQYF
TRBV7-2,NA,TRBD1,TRBJ2-7,TGTGCCAGCAGCTTAGTCCGCTGGGACAGCTCCTACGAGCAGTACTTC,CASSLVRWDSSYEQYF
TRBV5-1,few,TRBD2,TRBJ2-5,TGCGCCAGCAGCTTGTTTGGGACTAGTAAAGCGGGAGAGACCCAGTACTTC,CASSLFGTSKAGETQYF
TRBV20-1,NA,NA,TRBJ2-2,TGCAGTGCTAGATTTCTGGGGGAGCTGTTTTTT,CSARFLGELFF
TRBV4-1,few,TRBD2,TRBJ2-3,TGCGCCAGCAGCCAAGCTAGACTAGCCGGCACAGATACGCAGTATTTT,CASSQARLAGTDTQYF
TRBV9,NA,NA,TRBJ2-6,TGTGCCAGCAGCCCCGGACAGTTCCTCTCTGGGGCCAACGTCCTGACTTTC,CASSPGQFLSGANVLTF
TRBV10-2,NA,NA,TRBJ2-1,TGCGCCAGCAGGGTAGGACTGGACTACAATGAGCAGTTCTTC,CASRVGLDYNEQFF
TRBV28,NA,NA,TRBJ1-1,TGTGCCAGCAGACAGGGAAGGGGAACTGAAGCTTTCTTT,CASRQGRGTEAFF
TRBV18,NA,TRBD1,TRBJ2-7,TGTGCCAGCTCACCATTGGGACAGGGACACGAGCAGTACTTC,CASSPLGQGHEQYF
TRBV9,NA,NA,TRBJ1-6,TGTGCCAGCAGCGTTAGCAGGGGTTCCTATAATTCACCCCTCCACTTT,CASSVSRGSYNSPLHF
TRBV5-6,NA,TRBD2,TRBJ2-5,TGTGCCAGCAGCTTGGGGGGCGGGGGGGCCGGGGAGACCCAGTACTTC,CASSLGGGGAGETQYF
TRBV19,NA,TRBD2,TRBJ2-3,TGTGCCAGTAGTATAACGTCTAGCGGGGGGCGACATACGCAGTATTTT,CASSITSSGGRHTQYF